This T cell receptor beta chain originates from a study of blood T cell repertoires in COVID-19. Study overall: Some COVID-19 samples were acute and others convalescent; all came from the United States, Italy and Spain. The analysed material was cDNA or gDNA that came from T cells, B-cell-depleted T cells, or PBMCs.

The CDR3 is made up of 17 amino acids. The V segment lost 6 bases and the J segment 4 bases; nucleotides outside the gene matches: 17. CDR1 and CDR2 from the germline V gene are LNHDA and SQIVND (reference sequence). Methods used by the authors: Reference gene primer amplification yielded estimated nucleated cell counts. Sequencing was performed with immunoSEQ multiplex PCR; in TCRdb, only in-frame clones are kept and a portion is missing. V and J calls and clone size follow that table, whereas D and trimming were derived from the DNA. Seen here are approximately 130,000 clones, 84% observed once, and the top ten hold around 13%.

This TCR was recovered from a human donor in a cohort sampled during active COVID-19. This chain connects TRBV19 to TRBJ1-2, with 7 bases aligning to TRBD1. The sample was peripheral blood. The CDR3 spells CASSPPGGGASGYGYTF. CDR3 in DNA: TGTGCCAGTAGCCCTCCCGGAGGGGGCGCTTCTGGCTATGGCTACACCTTC.